The 13 T cell receptor beta chains below come from one sample, sequenced in a study of breast tumors, draining lymph nodes, adjacent tissues. TCRdb used MiXCR to reprocess the multiplex PCR reads, holding one entry per CDR3 protein. This sample has around 290,000 distinct CDR3 sequences, with around 30% found just once. Breast cancer patients provided tissue from their axillary draining lymph nodes. Sequencing used axillary lymph node tissue. The receptors were sampled from a female donor with breast cancer. Some clones in this sample may be carry-over from other donors' samples.

This clonotype was counted many times. CDR3 loop: CSGRYSYNEQFF. The CDR3 DNA sequence: TGCAGTGGGAGATACTCCTACAATGAGCAGTTCTTC. The chain couples TRBV29-1 to TRBJ2-1; weak D call: TRBD2 (5 bases). Germline V gene data show CDR1 as SQVTM and CDR2 as ANQGSEA. This CDR3 contains 12 residues.

This clonotype was seen at least ten times. V is TRBV24-1 and J is TRBJ2-5; 8 bases line up with TRBD2. CDR3 length: 16 amino acids. Trimming removed 3 bases from V and 3 bases from J; junction bases left unmatched: 8. Germline V gene sequence: CDR1 KGHDR, CDR2 SFDVKD. DNA of the CDR3: TGTGCCACCAGTGATGGACGGACTAGCCGAAAAGAGACCCAGTACTTC. This encodes CATSDGRTSRKETQYF.

This clonotype was observed many times. V usage is TRBV4-1 and J usage is TRBJ2-5; TRBD2 matches at 8 bases. V trimming: 3 bases; J trimming: 2 bases; junction bases outside the gene matches: 5. CDR1 and CDR2 from the germline V gene are MGHRA and YSYEKL. The CDR3 runs to 15 residues. In nucleotides, the CDR3 is TGCGCCAGCAGCCACAGTAGCGGGGTACAAGAGACCCAGTACTTC. It encodes CASSHSSGVQETQYF.

Only one count was recorded for this clonotype. The chain recombines TRBV12-3 or TRBV12-4 with TRBJ2-5; D possibly corresponds to TRBD2 (5 bases). V lost 7 bases to trimming and J lost 2 bases, with 14 bases between them. This CDR3 contains 14 residues. The DNA for the CDR3 is TGTGCCAGCACCGGAGGTCGGGCGCAAGAGACCCAGTACTTC. This gives the protein CASTGGRAQETQYF.

Ten or more counts support this clonotype. Mismatch with germline at one junction end may stem from a read error. The V gene is TRBV5-1, the J gene TRBJ2-1; 15 bases agree with TRBD2. The CDR3 is made up of 15 amino acids. The germline V gene encodes CDR1 SGHRS and CDR2 YFSETQ. CDR3 DNA: TGTGCCAGCAGCCCGGGACTAGCGGGAGGAGATGAGCAGTTCTTC. It codes for CASSPGLAGGDEQFF.

This clonotype was detected ten times or more. A junction end diverges from the germline sequence, so it may reflect a read error. The J gene is TRBJ2-1, the V gene TRBV7-7, with D perhaps matching TRBD2 (5 bases). CDR1 and CDR2 from the germline V gene are SSHAT and FNYEAQ (reference sequence). The CDR3 consists of 15 residues. CDR3 coding DNA: TGTGCTAGCAGCTCTAGCAGGAGCTCCTACAATGAGCAGTTCTTC. It codes for CASSSSRSSYNEQFF.

This clonotype has a count of ten or more. The rearrangement links TRBV24-1 to TRBJ2-5; D perhaps matches TRBD2 (6 bases). The CDR3 is made up of 15 amino acids. Trimming cost V 1 base and J 3 bases, with 11 bases left between them. CDR1 and CDR2 (germline): KGHDR, SFDVKD. CDR3 amino acids: CATSDFPGAEETQYF. CDR3 bases: TGTGCCACCAGTGATTTCCCGGGAGCGGAAGAGACCCAGTACTTC.

Remarks on this clonotype: The CDR3 does not close with the conserved phenylalanine or tryptophan, likely indicating a read error. The chain employs TRBV7-9 and TRBJ1-4; perhaps TRBD1 as D (5 bases). The CDR3 is 14 amino acids. V lost 5 bases to trimming and J lost 0 bases, with 7 bases between them. Germline values: CDR1 SEHNR, CDR2 FQNEAQ (reference sequence). CDR3 sequence reads: CASSPGPTNEKLFL. As DNA, the CDR3 is TGTGCCAGCAGCCCAGGGCCAACTAATGAAAAACTGTTTCTC.

This clonotype occurred a few times. V usage is TRBV11-2 and J usage is TRBJ1-1, with no clear D. V was trimmed by 1 base and J by 0 bases, leaving 9 bases between them. Looked up from germline, CDR1 is SGHAT and CDR2 is FQNNGV. This CDR3 is built from 15 residues. In DNA, the CDR3 is TGTGCCAGCAGCTTAGTGGGAACCCTGAACACTGAAGCTTTCTTT. Residues: CASSLVGTLNTEAFF.

This clonotype appeared many times. This chain uses TRBV9 with TRBJ2-5, with 7 bases lining up with TRBD1. With V trimmed by 0 bases and J by 2 bases, 4 bases remained unmatched. The germline V gene encodes CDR1 SGDLS and CDR2 YYNGEE. The CDR3 spans 15 residues. CDR3 DNA: TGTGCCAGCAGCGTAGGAACAGGGGAGCAAGAGACCCAGTACTTC. Residues: CASSVGTGEQETQYF.

The CDR3 DNA sequence: TGTGCCAGCAGCCAATCCCTAGTGGGGGCCACAGATACGCAGTATTTT. The encoded protein is CASSQSLVGATDTQYF. This chain connects TRBV19 to TRBJ2-3; a weak D match, TRBD1 (6 bases). The germline V gene has CDR1 LNHDA and CDR2 SQIVND (reference sequence). Deletions cut 9 bases from V and 2 bases from J, with 21 bases between. This CDR3 contains 16 residues. Looking up the rest from reference TRBV19 and TRBJ2-3 gives the full variable domain: DGGITQSPKYLFRKEGQNVTLSCEQNLNHDAMYWYRQDPGQGLRLIYYSQIVNDFQKGDIAEGYSVSREKKESFPLTVTSAQKNPTAFYLCASSQSLVGATDTQYFGPGTRLTVL.

Points on this clonotype: A much bigger clone sits one base away, suggesting this may be a read error. No conserved phenylalanine or tryptophan is present at the end of the CDR3, so a read error is the likely explanation. The J gene is TRBJ2-3, the V gene TRBV5-5; 10 bases are shared with TRBD2. Germline V lookup: CDR1 SGHKS, CDR2 YYEKEE (reference sequence). J gave up 4 bases and V 4 bases, and 6 bases lay outside the gene matches. The CDR3 contains 15 residues. For the CDR3, the DNA is TGTGCCAGCAGCCTAGAGCGGGAGGGCCCAGATACGCAGTATTCT. Amino acids: CASSLEREGPDTQYS.

V and J are TRBV25-1 and TRBJ2-5; TRBD2 is a possible D gene (5 bases). Between the trimmed V and J ends, which lost 6 bases and 5 bases, there was a span of 19 bases. CDR3 length equals 15 residues. The germline CDR1 and CDR2 sequences are MGHDK and SYGVNS. The CDR3 here is CASSSSGSLGETQYF. CDR3 nucleotides: TGTGCCAGCAGCTCGTCGGGATCCCTAGGGGAGACCCAGTACTTC.